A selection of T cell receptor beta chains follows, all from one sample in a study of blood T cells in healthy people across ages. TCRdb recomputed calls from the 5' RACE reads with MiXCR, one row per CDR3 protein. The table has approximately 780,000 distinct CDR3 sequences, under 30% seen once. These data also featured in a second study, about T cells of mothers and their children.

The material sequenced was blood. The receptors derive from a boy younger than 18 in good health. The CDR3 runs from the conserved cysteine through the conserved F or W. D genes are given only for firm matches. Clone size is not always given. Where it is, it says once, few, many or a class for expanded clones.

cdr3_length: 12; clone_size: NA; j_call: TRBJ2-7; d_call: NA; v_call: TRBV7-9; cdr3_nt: TGTGCCAGCAGCCCCCGATGGGACGAGCAGTACTTC; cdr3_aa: CASSPRWDEQYF
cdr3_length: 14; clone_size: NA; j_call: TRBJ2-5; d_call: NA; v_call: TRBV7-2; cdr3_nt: TGTGCCAGCAGCCCCTGGAAGGGGGGTGAGACCCAGTACTTC; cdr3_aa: CASSPWKGGETQYF
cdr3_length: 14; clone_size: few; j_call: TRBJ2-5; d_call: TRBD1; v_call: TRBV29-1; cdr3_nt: TGCAGCGGTGAAGACAGGGGATTGAGGGAGACCCAGTACTTC; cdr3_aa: CSGEDRGLRETQYF
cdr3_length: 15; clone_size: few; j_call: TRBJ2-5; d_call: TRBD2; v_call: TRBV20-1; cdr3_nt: TGCAGTGCTTCGAAAGGGTCTAGCGGCGAAGAGACCCAGTACTTC; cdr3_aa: CSASKGSSGEETQYF
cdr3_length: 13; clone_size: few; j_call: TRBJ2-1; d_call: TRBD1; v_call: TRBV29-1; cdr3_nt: TGCAGCGCCGGACAGGGGTCCCTCAATGAGCAGTTCTTC; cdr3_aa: CSAGQGSLNEQFF
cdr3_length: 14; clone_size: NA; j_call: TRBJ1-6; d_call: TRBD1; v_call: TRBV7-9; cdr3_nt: TGTGCCAGCAGCTCGGGACAGGGGATTGTACCCCTCCACTTT; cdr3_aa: CASSSGQGIVPLHF
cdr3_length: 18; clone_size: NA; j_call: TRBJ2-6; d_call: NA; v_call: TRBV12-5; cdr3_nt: TGTGCTAGTGGTTTGAATTCTAAAGAGTTCTCTGGGGCCAACGTCCTGACTTTC; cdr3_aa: CASGLNSKEFSGANVLTF
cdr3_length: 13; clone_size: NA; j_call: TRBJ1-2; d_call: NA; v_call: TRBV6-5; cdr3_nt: TGTGCCAGCACGCGGGAATCCAACTATGGCTACACCTTC; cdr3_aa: CASTRESNYGYTF
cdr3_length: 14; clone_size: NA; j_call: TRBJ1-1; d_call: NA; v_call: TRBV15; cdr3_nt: TGTGCCACCAGCAGAGTTGGGGGGAGGACTGAAGCTTTCTTT; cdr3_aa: CATSRVGGRTEAFF
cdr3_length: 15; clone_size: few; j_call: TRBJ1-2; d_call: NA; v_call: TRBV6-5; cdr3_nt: TGTGCCAGCAGTTACTCCCTACAGGGTAACTATGGCTACACCTTC; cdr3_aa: CASSYSLQGNYGYTF
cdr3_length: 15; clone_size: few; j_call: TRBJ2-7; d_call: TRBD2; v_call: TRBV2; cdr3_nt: TGTGCCAGCAGCCGTTATAGCGGGGCCTCCTACGAGCAGTACTTC; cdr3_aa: CASSRYSGASYEQYF
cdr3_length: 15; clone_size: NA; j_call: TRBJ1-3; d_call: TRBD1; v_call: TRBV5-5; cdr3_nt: TGTGCCAGCAGCTTGGAAGGGACAGCCGGAAACACCATATATTTT; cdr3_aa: CASSLEGTAGNTIYF
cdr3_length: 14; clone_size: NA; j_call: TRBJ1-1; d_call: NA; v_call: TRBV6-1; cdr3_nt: TGTGCCAGCTTCCTTCGGGGACGGGACACTGAAGCTTTCTTT; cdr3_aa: CASFLRGRDTEAFF
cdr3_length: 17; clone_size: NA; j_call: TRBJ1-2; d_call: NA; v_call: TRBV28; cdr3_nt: TGTGCCAGCAGTTACCCTAAGTTCGGGGGGTCTAGTTATGGCTACACCTTC; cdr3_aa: CASSYPKFGGSSYGYTF
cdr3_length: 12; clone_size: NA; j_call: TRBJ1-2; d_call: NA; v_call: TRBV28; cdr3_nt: TGTGCCACGGCCGCATCTAACTATGGCTACACCTTC; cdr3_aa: CATAASNYGYTF
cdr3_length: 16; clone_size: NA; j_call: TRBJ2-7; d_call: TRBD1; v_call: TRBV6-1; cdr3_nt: TGTGCCAGCAGCGAAGCCCCGGGACAGGGAGGTCTCGAGCAGTACTTC; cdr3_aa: CASSEAPGQGGLEQYF
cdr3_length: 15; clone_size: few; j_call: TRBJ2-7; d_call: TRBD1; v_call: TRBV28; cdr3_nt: TGTGCCAGCAGCACGGGACAGGGGGAGGCCTACGAGCAGTACTTC; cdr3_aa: CASSTGQGEAYEQYF
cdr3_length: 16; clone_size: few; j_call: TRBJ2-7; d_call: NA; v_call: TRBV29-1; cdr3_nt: TGCAGCGTTGAAGATCTTAGTCCTACCTCCTCCTACGAGCAGTACTTC; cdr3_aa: CSVEDLSPTSSYEQYF
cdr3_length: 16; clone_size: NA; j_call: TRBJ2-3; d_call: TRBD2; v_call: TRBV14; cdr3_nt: TGTGCCAGCAGCCAAGGTGGGGGGGTCCTCACAGATACGCAGTATTTT; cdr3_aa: CASSQGGGVLTDTQYF
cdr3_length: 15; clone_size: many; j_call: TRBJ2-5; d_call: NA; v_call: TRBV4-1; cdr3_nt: TGCGCCAGCAGCCAAGAATGGAGGGAGCAAGAGACCCAGTACTTC; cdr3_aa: CASSQEWREQETQYF
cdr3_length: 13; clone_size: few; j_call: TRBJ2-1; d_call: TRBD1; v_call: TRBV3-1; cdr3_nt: TGTGCCAGCAGATTCACAGGGGCCAATGAGCAGTTCTTC; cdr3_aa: CASRFTGANEQFF
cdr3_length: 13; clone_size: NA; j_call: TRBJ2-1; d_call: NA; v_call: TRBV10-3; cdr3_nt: TGTGCCATCAGTGAAGTAGGGGTCAATGAGCAGTTCTTC; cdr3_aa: CAISEVGVNEQFF
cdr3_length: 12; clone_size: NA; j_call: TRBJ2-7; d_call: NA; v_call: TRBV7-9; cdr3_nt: TGTGCCAGCAGCTTCTACGGGGACGAGCAGTACTTC; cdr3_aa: CASSFYGDEQYF
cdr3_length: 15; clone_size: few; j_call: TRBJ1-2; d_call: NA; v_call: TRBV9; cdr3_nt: TGTGCCAGCAGCGGCCGCAACAGGGAAAGCTATGGCTACACCTTC; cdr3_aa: CASSGRNRESYGYTF
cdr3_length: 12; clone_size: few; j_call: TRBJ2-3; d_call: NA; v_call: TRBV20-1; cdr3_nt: TGCAGTGCTAGGATTAACGCAGATACGCAGTATTTT; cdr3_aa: CSARINADTQYF
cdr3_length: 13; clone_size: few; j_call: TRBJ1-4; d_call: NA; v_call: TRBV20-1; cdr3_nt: TGCAGTGCCCCTTGGGGCACTAATGAAAAACTGTTTTTT; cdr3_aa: CSAPWGTNEKLFF
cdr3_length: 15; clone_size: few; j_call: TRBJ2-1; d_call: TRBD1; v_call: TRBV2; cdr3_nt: TGTGCCAGCAGAGTGACAGGGGGAACCTACAATGAGCAGTTCTTC; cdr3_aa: CASRVTGGTYNEQFF
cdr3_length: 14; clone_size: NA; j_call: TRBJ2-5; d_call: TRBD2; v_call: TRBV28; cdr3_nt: TGTGCCGGCAGTTTAACTAGCGGGGGGCCGACCCAGTACTTC; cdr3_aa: CAGSLTSGGPTQYF
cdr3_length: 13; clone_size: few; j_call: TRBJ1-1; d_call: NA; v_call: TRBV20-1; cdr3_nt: TGCAGTGCCACCTACAGGGACGGCACTGAAGCTTTCTTT; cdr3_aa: CSATYRDGTEAFF
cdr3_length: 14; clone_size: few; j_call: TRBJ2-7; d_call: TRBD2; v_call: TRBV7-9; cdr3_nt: TGTGCCAGCAGCCTAAGTCTAGCGGGGGGCGAGCAGTACTTC; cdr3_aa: CASSLSLAGGEQYF
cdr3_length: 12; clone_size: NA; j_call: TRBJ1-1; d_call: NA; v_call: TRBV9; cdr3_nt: TGTGCCAGCAGCGTAGGAGGGGGTCAGGCTTTCTTT; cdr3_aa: CASSVGGGQAFF
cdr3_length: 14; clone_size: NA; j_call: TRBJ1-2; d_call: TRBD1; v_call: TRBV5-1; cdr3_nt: TGCGCCAACAGCCCGACCCCGACAGGGAATGGCTACACCTTC; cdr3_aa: CANSPTPTGNGYTF
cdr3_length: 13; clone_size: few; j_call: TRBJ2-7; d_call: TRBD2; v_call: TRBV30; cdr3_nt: TGTGCCTGGAGTGTTGGGACTAACTACCAGCAGTACTTC; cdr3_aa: CAWSVGTNYQQYF
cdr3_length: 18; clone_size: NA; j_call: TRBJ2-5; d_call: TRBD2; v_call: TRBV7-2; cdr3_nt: TGTGCCAGCAGCCAGGGACCGGGACTAGCGGGGGCACAGAAGACCCAGTACTTC; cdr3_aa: CASSQGPGLAGAQKTQYF
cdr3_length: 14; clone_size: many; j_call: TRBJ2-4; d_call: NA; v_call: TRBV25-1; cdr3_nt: TGTGCCAGCACTGACTGGAGGGACAAAAACATTCAGTACTTC; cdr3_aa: CASTDWRDKNIQYF
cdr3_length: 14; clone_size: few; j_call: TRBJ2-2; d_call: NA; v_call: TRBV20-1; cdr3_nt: TGCAGTGTAACCAGGGGAGGTGGCACCGGGGAGCTGTTTTTT; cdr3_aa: CSVTRGGGTGELFF
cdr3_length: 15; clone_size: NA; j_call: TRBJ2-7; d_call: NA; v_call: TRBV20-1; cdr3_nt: TGCAGTGCTAGCTCGGGACCTTTAGGGGACTACGAGCAGTACTTC; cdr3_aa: CSASSGPLGDYEQYF
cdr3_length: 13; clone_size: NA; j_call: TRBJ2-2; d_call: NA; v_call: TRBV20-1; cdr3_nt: TGCAGTGCCCTGCGGGGGAACACCGGGGAGCTGTTTTTT; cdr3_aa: CSALRGNTGELFF
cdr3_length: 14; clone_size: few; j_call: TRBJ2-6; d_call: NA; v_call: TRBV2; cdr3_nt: TGTGCCAGCGCCAGGGGTTCTGGGGCCAACGTCCTGACTTTC; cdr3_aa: CASARGSGANVLTF
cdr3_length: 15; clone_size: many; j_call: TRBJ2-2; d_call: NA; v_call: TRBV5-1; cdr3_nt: TGTGCCAGCAGCTTGACAGGCGCGAACACCGGGGAGCTGTTTTTT; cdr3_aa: CASSLTGANTGELFF
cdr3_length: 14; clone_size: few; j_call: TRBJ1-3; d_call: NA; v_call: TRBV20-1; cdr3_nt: TGCAGTGCTCGGCGGCGGGCCGCGATAAACACCATATATTTT; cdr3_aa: CSARRRAAINTIYF
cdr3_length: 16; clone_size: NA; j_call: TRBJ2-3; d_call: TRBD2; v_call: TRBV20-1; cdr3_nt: TGCAGTGCTAGAGACCCACTAGCGGGGGTTACAGATACGCAGTATTTT; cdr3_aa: CSARDPLAGVTDTQYF
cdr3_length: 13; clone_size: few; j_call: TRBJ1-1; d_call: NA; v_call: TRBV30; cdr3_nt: TGTGCCCGAGGAGGGGAGGCGAACACTGAAGCTTTCTTT; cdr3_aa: CARGGEANTEAFF
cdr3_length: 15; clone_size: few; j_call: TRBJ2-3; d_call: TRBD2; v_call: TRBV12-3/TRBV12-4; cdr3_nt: TGTGCCAGTGGGCCCGGGACTAGTGCACAAGATACGCAGTATTTT; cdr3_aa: CASGPGTSAQDTQYF
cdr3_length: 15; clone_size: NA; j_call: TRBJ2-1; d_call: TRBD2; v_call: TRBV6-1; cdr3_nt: TGTGCCAGCAGTGGGGGGACTAGCTTTCACAATGAGCAGTTCTTC; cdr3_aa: CASSGGTSFHNEQFF
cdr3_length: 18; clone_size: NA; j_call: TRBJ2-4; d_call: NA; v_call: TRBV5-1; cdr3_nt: TGCGCCAGCAGCTGGGGGCCGTGGGGATTTTCGGCCAAAAACATTCAGTACTTC; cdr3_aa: CASSWGPWGFSAKNIQYF
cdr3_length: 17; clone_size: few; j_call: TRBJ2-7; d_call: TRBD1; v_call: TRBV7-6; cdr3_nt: TGTGCCAGCAGCCCCAGCCCCGACAGGGTTGACGGCTACGAGCAGTGCTTC; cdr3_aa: CASSPSPDRVDGYEQCF
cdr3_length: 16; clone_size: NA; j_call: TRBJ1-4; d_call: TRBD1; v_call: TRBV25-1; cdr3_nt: TGTGCCAGCAGTGAGGGGACAGCTGCAACTAATGAAAAACTGTTTTTT; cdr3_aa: CASSEGTAATNEKLFF
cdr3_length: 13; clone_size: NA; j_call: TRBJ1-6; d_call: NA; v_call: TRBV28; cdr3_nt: TGTGCCAGCAGTGCTCCCAGGGTCTCACCCCTCCACTTT; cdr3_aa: CASSAPRVSPLHF
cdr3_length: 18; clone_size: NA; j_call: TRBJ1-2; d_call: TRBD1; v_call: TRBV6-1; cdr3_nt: TGTGCCAGCAGCCACCCTCCCGGGACAGGTCCATCTCGCTATGGCTATACCTTC; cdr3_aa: CASSHPPGTGPSRYGYTF
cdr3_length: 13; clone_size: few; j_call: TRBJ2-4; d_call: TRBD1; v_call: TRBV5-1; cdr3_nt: TGCGCCAGCAGCTACCTGACAGGGGACATTCAGTACTTC; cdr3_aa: CASSYLTGDIQYF
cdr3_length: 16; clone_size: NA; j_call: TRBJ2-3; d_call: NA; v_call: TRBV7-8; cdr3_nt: TGTGCCAGCAGCTTAGCGCTGGTCCTAGCCACAGATACGCAGTATTTT; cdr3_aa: CASSLALVLATDTQYF